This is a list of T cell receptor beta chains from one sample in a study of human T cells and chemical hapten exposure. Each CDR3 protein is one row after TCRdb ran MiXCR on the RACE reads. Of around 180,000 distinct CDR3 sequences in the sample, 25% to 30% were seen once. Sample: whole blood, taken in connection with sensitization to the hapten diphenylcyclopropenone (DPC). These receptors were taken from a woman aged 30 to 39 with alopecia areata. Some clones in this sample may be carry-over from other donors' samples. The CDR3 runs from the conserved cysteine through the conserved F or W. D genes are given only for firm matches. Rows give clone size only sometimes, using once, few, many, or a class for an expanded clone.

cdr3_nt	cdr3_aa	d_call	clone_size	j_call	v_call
TGTGCCAGCAACACCGGTGGGGGTCTGCCCTACAATGAGCAGTTCTTC	CASNTGGGLPYNEQFF	-	-	TRBJ2-1	TRBV2
TGTGCCAGCAGCTTAGCCCGGACTAGCGGGAGGGCGAACACCGGGGAGCTGTTTTTT	CASSLARTSGRANTGELFF	TRBD2	-	TRBJ2-2	TRBV7-7
TGCGCCAGCAGCCAAGAAAGGGGCGCGCCCGGTGGTGGGAGCACAGATACGCAGTATTTT	CASSQERGAPGGGSTDTQYF	-	-	TRBJ2-3	TRBV4-1
TGTGCCAGCAGCTGGAGGGAGGGCCGGGGACTCACTGAAGCTTTCTTT	CASSWREGRGLTEAFF	-	-	TRBJ1-1	TRBV11-2
TGTGCCAGCAGTACATCTAACTATGGCTACACCTTC	CASSTSNYGYTF	-	-	TRBJ1-2	TRBV28
TGCAGCGTTGCTAGCGGGGATTCTCATGAGCAGTTCTTC	CSVASGDSHEQFF	TRBD2	-	TRBJ2-1	TRBV29-1
TGTGCCAGCCGCCGGGGCGGGGGCACAGATACGCAGTATTTT	CASRRGGGTDTQYF	-	many	TRBJ2-3	TRBV7-2
TGTGCCAGCAGCACCAGCGGGGGGGCCAATGAGCAGTTCTTC	CASSTSGGANEQFF	TRBD2	few	TRBJ2-1	TRBV12-3/TRBV12-4
TGTGCCAGCAGCTTATCACGGGACAGGGAGAACACCATATATTTT	CASSLSRDRENTIYF	TRBD1	-	TRBJ1-3	TRBV7-2
TGCAGTGGGGGCCCGGGACTCGTGAACACTGAAGCTTTCTTT	CSGGPGLVNTEAFF	-	-	TRBJ1-1	TRBV20-1
TGTGCCAGCAGCCCGGACAGACAAGAGACCCAGTACTTC	CASSPDRQETQYF	-	few	TRBJ2-5	TRBV2
TGCGCCAGCAGCCAACTAACTAGCGCCACCGGGGAGCTGTTTTTT	CASSQLTSATGELFF	TRBD2	-	TRBJ2-2	TRBV4-1
TGTGCCAGCTCGCTAGCGGGACACACAGATACGCAGTATTTT	CASSLAGHTDTQYF	TRBD2	-	TRBJ2-3	TRBV28
TGTGCCAGCAGTGGCCGGACGGATGAAAAACTGTTTTTT	CASSGRTDEKLFF	-	few	TRBJ1-4	TRBV28
TGCAGCGTTCGGGGGAGCCTGGGCACTGAAGCTTTCTTT	CSVRGSLGTEAFF	-	many	TRBJ1-1	TRBV29-1
TGTGCCAGCAGTTACTCGCGGGCGCGGGATACAGAGACCCAGTACTTC	CASSYSRARDTETQYF	-	-	TRBJ2-5	TRBV6-5
TGTGCCAGCAGTTTGATCGGGATGAACACTGAAGCTTTCTTT	CASSLIGMNTEAFF	-	few	TRBJ1-1	TRBV28
TGTGCCAGCAGTAAGCCGGAGAGGCCCCAGCATTTT	CASSKPERPQHF	-	few	TRBJ1-5	TRBV6-2/TRBV6-3
TGTGCCAGCAGCCCAAGTCCCCTGGGGAACGGGGAGACCCAGTACTTC	CASSPSPLGNGETQYF	-	few	TRBJ2-5	TRBV9
TGCGCCAGCAGCCAAGATTTGAGGGGGACCGGGGAGCCCCAGCATTTT	CASSQDLRGTGEPQHF	-	few	TRBJ1-5	TRBV4-1
TGTGCCAGCGGTTACTTCAGGGGGGCCCAAGAGACCCAGTACTTC	CASGYFRGAQETQYF	-	-	TRBJ2-5	TRBV28
TGTGCCAGCAGGACTAGCGGCGTTACAGATACGCAGTATTTT	CASRTSGVTDTQYF	TRBD2	-	TRBJ2-3	TRBV28
TGTGCCAGCAGCGCTGGACGGCTGAACACCGGGGAGCTGTTTTTT	CASSAGRLNTGELFF	-	-	TRBJ2-2	TRBV7-9
TGTGCCAGCAGTGCCGGATCACCTGCGGGATACACCTTC	CASSAGSPAGYTF	-	few	TRBJ1-2	TRBV28
TGTGCCAGCAGTTACTCGAGCCGGGGAGGGACTGAAGCTTTCTTT	CASSYSSRGGTEAFF	-	few	TRBJ1-1	TRBV6-2/TRBV6-3
TGTGCCAGCAGCCCCCAGGGGGTACCGGGGGGCACAGATACGCAGTATTTT	CASSPQGVPGGTDTQYF	-	-	TRBJ2-3	TRBV9
TGCAGCGTTGACCAGGGGGCAGGGCAGTTCTTC	CSVDQGAGQFF	TRBD1	few	TRBJ2-1	TRBV29-1
TGTGCCAGCAGCCGTTACGAGCAGTACTTC	CASSRYEQYF	-	many	TRBJ2-7	TRBV28
TGTGCCAGCTCACCATCTATCGTAGGGAACACTGAAGCTTTCTTT	CASSPSIVGNTEAFF	-	few	TRBJ1-1	TRBV18
TGTGCCAGCAGACCAGTGGCAGTCTTCTCTGAAGCTTTCTTT	CASRPVAVFSEAFF	-	-	TRBJ1-1	TRBV6-5
TGTGCCAGCGGCTCACGACAGGGAGGCAACATTCAGTACTTC	CASGSRQGGNIQYF	-	-	TRBJ2-4	TRBV27
TGCAGCGTTGGGGGGACAGGGAGCGGTAGGGAGACCCAGTACTTC	CSVGGTGSGRETQYF	TRBD1	-	TRBJ2-5	TRBV29-1
TGTGCCATCAGTGAAAGGAACGCTGAGCAGTTCTTC	CAISERNAEQFF	-	few	TRBJ2-1	TRBV10-3
TGTGCCAGTAGCACGACGACAAACCGCTATAGCAATCAGCCCCAGCATTTT	CASSTTTNRYSNQPQHF	-	many	TRBJ1-5	TRBV19
TGCAGCGTATACTCCGGGACTGACCCCGAAAAACTGTTTTTT	CSVYSGTDPEKLFF	-	-	TRBJ1-4	TRBV29-1
TGTGCCAGTAGTATATCCGACAGGTTGCCTCGCGGTAATGAAAAACTGTTTTTT	CASSISDRLPRGNEKLFF	-	many	TRBJ1-4	TRBV19
TGTGCCACCAGTGACGGGACAAACTATGGCTACACCTTC	CATSDGTNYGYTF	-	many	TRBJ1-2	TRBV24-1
TGCAGCGTTGAAGATCTCGGGGGAGGGACAGATACGCAGTATTTT	CSVEDLGGGTDTQYF	TRBD2	-	TRBJ2-3	TRBV29-1
TGTGCCAGCAGTCCGACCCCGGGACTAGCGGATGATACGCAGTATTTT	CASSPTPGLADDTQYF	TRBD2	few	TRBJ2-3	TRBV12-3/TRBV12-4
TGCAGTGCCCCTTTCGCGGGGCGGGGGGACAATGAGCAGTTCTTC	CSAPFAGRGDNEQFF	TRBD2	few	TRBJ2-1	TRBV20-1
TGTGCCAGCAGCCAAAACGCGAATCAGCCCCAGCATTTT	CASSQNANQPQHF	-	-	TRBJ1-5	TRBV5-6
TGTGCCAGCAGTTTGAAGGTTTTGTATCAGCCCCAGCATTTT	CASSLKVLYQPQHF	-	-	TRBJ1-5	TRBV28
TGTGCCAGCAGACCGGGACAGGGGTTTGGCGGGGAGCTGTTTTTT	CASRPGQGFGGELFF	TRBD1	-	TRBJ2-2	TRBV28
TGCAGTGCTACCGACAAAGAGCAGTTCTTC	CSATDKEQFF	-	many	TRBJ2-1	TRBV20-1
TGTGCCAGCAAACCCCAGGGGTTCTCCTACGAGCAGTACTTC	CASKPQGFSYEQYF	-	-	TRBJ2-7	TRBV28
TGCAGCGTTGATCCGGGGTCTGGGGCCAACGTCCTGACTTTC	CSVDPGSGANVLTF	-	few	TRBJ2-6	TRBV29-1
TGCAGTGCTAGAGATCTCAGGGGGGCGCACTACAATGAGCAGTTCTTC	CSARDLRGAHYNEQFF	-	-	TRBJ2-1	TRBV20-1
TGCAGTGCTAGAAGGCAGGACAATCAGCCCCAGCATTTT	CSARRQDNQPQHF	-	few	TRBJ1-5	TRBV20-1
TGTGCCATCAAACAGGGGTCCACAGATACGCAGTATTTT	CAIKQGSTDTQYF	TRBD1	few	TRBJ2-3	TRBV10-3
TGCAGCGCGGTTCTTGGGGCGGGTAAAGGCATTCAGTACTTC	CSAVLGAGKGIQYF	-	few	TRBJ2-4	TRBV29-1
TGCAGTGCTGTGACTAGCGGGAGGCCTTACGAGCAGTACTTC	CSAVTSGRPYEQYF	TRBD2	-	TRBJ2-7	TRBV20-1
TGTGCCAGCAGCTCCGGGACCAACAACTATGGCTACACCTTC	CASSSGTNNYGYTF	-	-	TRBJ1-2	TRBV7-2
TGTGCCAGCCAATCCGGGGGCGGAGGAGGCAATGAGCAGTTCTTC	CASQSGGGGGNEQFF	-	-	TRBJ2-1	TRBV7-6
TGTGCCAGCGCCCAGGGGGCCGCCTACGAGCAGTACTTC	CASAQGAAYEQYF	TRBD1	few	TRBJ2-7	TRBV27
TGTGCCAGCAGTCTCCGTATGGGCGAGCAGTACTTC	CASSLRMGEQYF	-	-	TRBJ2-7	TRBV6-2/TRBV6-3
TGCGCCAGCAGCCACGAGGGGGGTGAGGGCTACACCTTC	CASSHEGGEGYTF	-	-	TRBJ1-2	TRBV4-3
TGTGCCAGCAGCCTGAGCCCCGAAGCTTTCTTT	CASSLSPEAFF	-	-	TRBJ1-1	TRBV7-9
TGTGCCAGCAGTTTAGTATCACAGGGAAGGACTGAAGCTTTCTTT	CASSLVSQGRTEAFF	-	-	TRBJ1-1	TRBV27